A selection of T cell receptor beta chains follows, all from one sample in a study of cytomegalovirus exposure and HLA in healthy donors. Clones were sequenced by immunoSEQ multiplex PCR, and TCRdb holds only the in-frame ones, with some missing. The data contain roughly 150,000 clones, about 94% of them singletons. The sample taken for sequencing was PBMCs. The receptors shown here come from a man younger than 35 in good health and CMV-seropositive. Each CDR3 is given with its conserved first and last residue. Each record gives: CDR3 protein, CDR3 DNA, clone size, V gene, J gene, D gene. D genes are given only for firm matches. Size values are once, few and many counts, or a class for expanded clones, and some rows have none.

CASSPRGDPPETQYF	TGCGCCAGCAGCCCCCGAGGTGATCCTCCGGAGACCCAGTACTTC	NA	TRBV5-1	TRBJ2-5	NA
CAISTSEEFNEQFF	TGTGCCATCAGCACTAGCGAAGAATTTAATGAGCAGTTCTTC	once	TRBV10-3	TRBJ2-1	TRBD2
CASSSGAGGPSIDTQYF	TGTGCCAGCAGCTCAGGAGCGGGAGGGCCCTCCATAGATACGCAGTATTTT	NA	TRBV5-4	TRBJ2-3	TRBD2
CASSLRLAGVNEQFF	TGTGCCAGCAGCTTAAGACTAGCGGGAGTCAATGAGCAGTTCTTC	NA	TRBV7-3	TRBJ2-1	TRBD2
CAWSAAIQETQYF	TGTGCCTGGTCTGCGGCTATCCAAGAGACCCAGTACTTC	NA	TRBV30	TRBJ2-5	NA
CASSQELAGYNEQFF	TGCGCCAGCAGCCAAGAGTTAGCGGGATACAATGAGCAGTTCTTC	NA	TRBV4-1	TRBJ2-1	TRBD2
CASSYTSSISGGLFF	TGTGCCAGCAGTTACACCTCTTCTATTAGCGGAGGACTGTTTTTT	NA	TRBV6-5	TRBJ1-4	NA
CASKMTANSPLHF	TGTGCCAGCAAGATGACAGCTAATTCACCCCTCCACTTT	NA	TRBV6-1	TRBJ1-6	NA
CSALRGRTGGFGYGYTF	TGCAGCGCCCTCCGGGGGAGGACAGGGGGCTTCGGCTATGGCTACACCTTC	NA	TRBV29-1	TRBJ1-2	TRBD1
CASSHLQGNEQFF	TGTGCCAGTAGTCACCTTCAGGGAAATGAGCAGTTCTTC	NA	TRBV19	TRBJ2-1	NA
CASSPNPGTGLSEKLFF	TGTGCCAGCAGTCCTAACCCCGGGACAGGGCTTTCTGAAAAACTGTTTTTT	once	TRBV7-9	TRBJ1-4	TRBD1
CASSPGVRGHGDEQFF	TGTGCCAGCAGCCCAGGCGTCAGGGGGCATGGGGATGAGCAGTTCTTC	NA	TRBV11-3	TRBJ2-1	TRBD1
CASSASGRSDEQYF	TGTGCCAGCAGCGCTAGCGGGAGGAGCGACGAGCAGTACTTC	NA	TRBV7-9	TRBJ2-7	TRBD2
CASRVGYEQYF	TGTGCCAGCAGGGTCGGCTACGAGCAGTACTTC	NA	TRBV11-2	TRBJ2-7	NA
CASSLPGSTEAFF	TGTGCCAGCAGCTTACCCGGGAGCACTGAAGCTTTCTTT	NA	TRBV7-9	TRBJ1-1	NA
CASSFDSVRLTVYF	TGTGCCAGCAGTTTCGACTCAGTCAGACTAACGGTGTACTTC	NA	TRBV6-5	TRBJ2-5	NA
CSVRSRDPAQGSYEQYF	TGCAGCGTTCGTTCCCGTGACCCAGCCCAGGGATCCTACGAGCAGTACTTC	NA	TRBV29-1	TRBJ2-7	NA
CASRRSGTGGDTQYF	TGTGCCAGCAGAAGGTCAGGGACAGGGGGAGATACGCAGTATTTT	NA	TRBV6-5	TRBJ2-3	TRBD1
CASSSGEGPNEQFF	TGTGCCAGCAGTTCGGGAGAAGGGCCCAATGAGCAGTTCTTC	NA	TRBV27	TRBJ2-1	NA
CATSDPGTTNEKLFF	TGTGCCACATCGGATCCAGGGACAACTAATGAAAAACTGTTTTTT	NA	TRBV19	TRBJ1-4	NA
CASSPGQINQPQHF	TGTGCCAGCAGCCCCGGACAGATCAATCAGCCCCAGCATTTT	NA	TRBV28	TRBJ1-5	NA
CASSVRDTAYEQYF	TGTGCCAGCAGTGTCCGGGACACTGCCTACGAGCAGTACTTC	NA	TRBV28	TRBJ2-7	NA
CASSRGLAGSNTGELFF	TGTGCCAGCAGCCGGGGACTAGCGGGCTCGAACACCGGGGAGCTGTTTTTT	NA	TRBV11-2	TRBJ2-2	TRBD2
CASSEASGSGDTQYF	TGTGCCAGCAGTGAGGCTAGCGGGAGTGGAGATACGCAGTATTTT	NA	TRBV25-1	TRBJ2-3	TRBD2
CASSENRGSTEAFF	TGTGCCAGCAGTGAAAACAGGGGGAGCACTGAAGCTTTCTTT	once	TRBV6-1	TRBJ1-1	TRBD1
CASSQGGTGGYEQYF	TGCGCCAGCAGCCAAGGGGGGACAGGGGGCTACGAGCAGTACTTC	NA	TRBV4-1	TRBJ2-7	TRBD1
CAWSAGGPDTQYF	TGTGCCTGGAGTGCGGGAGGGCCAGATACGCAGTATTTT	once	TRBV30	TRBJ2-3	TRBD2
CASSSRTGKAFF	TGTGCCAGCAGCTCCCGGACTGGGAAAGCTTTCTTT	NA	TRBV11-3	TRBJ1-1	NA
CASSLSPTWVAGGSYEQYF	TGTGCCAGCAGTTTATCGCCCACTTGGGTAGCGGGAGGCTCCTACGAGCAGTACTTC	NA	TRBV27	TRBJ2-7	TRBD2
CASSPGQSPYGYTF	TGTGCCAGCAGCCCGGGACAGAGCCCCTATGGCTACACCTTC	NA	TRBV6-5	TRBJ1-2	TRBD1
CASSLDTSSNEQFF	TGTGCCAGCAGTCTGGACACGTCTAGCAATGAGCAGTTCTTC	NA	TRBV5-4	TRBJ2-1	NA
CASSFPTGTATGELFF	TGTGCCAGCAGTTTTCCTACCGGGACAGCCACCGGGGAGCTGTTTTTT	NA	TRBV5-8	TRBJ2-2	TRBD1
CASSLDRAKQETQYF	TGTGCCAGCAGTTTGGACAGGGCCAAGCAAGAGACCCAGTACTTC	NA	TRBV28	TRBJ2-5	TRBD1
CASSRSGFTDTQYF	TGCGCCAGCAGCCGAAGCGGGTTCACAGATACGCAGTATTTT	NA	TRBV4-1	TRBJ2-3	NA
CASTLTTSGSYEQYF	TGTGCCAGCACCCTTACTACTAGCGGGAGCTACGAGCAGTACTTC	NA	TRBV11-2	TRBJ2-7	TRBD2
CASSQGTGAQETQYF	TGCGCCAGCAGCCAAGGGACAGGGGCCCAAGAGACCCAGTACTTC	NA	TRBV4-1	TRBJ2-5	TRBD1
CAISKRTRDYEQYF	TGTGCCATCAGTAAAAGGACTAGAGATTACGAGCAGTACTTC	NA	TRBV10-3	TRBJ2-7	TRBD2
CSVDLIAAYNEQFF	TGCAGCGTTGATCTCATAGCGGCTTACAATGAGCAGTTCTTC	NA	TRBV29-1	TRBJ2-1	NA
CASSQDWSRGREKLFF	TGTGCCAGCAGCCAAGATTGGAGCAGGGGCCGTGAAAAACTGTTTTTT	NA	TRBV4-2	TRBJ1-4	NA
CAGQSGSSYNEQFF	TGTGCCGGCCAAAGCGGGAGCTCCTACAATGAGCAGTTCTTC	NA	TRBV2	TRBJ2-1	TRBD2
CASSDYSWTVSNYGYTF	TGTGCCAGCAGTGATTATTCGTGGACAGTCTCTAACTATGGCTACACCTTC	NA	TRBV6-1	TRBJ1-2	NA
CSAGDRAYEQYF	TGCAGCGCTGGCGACAGGGCGTACGAGCAGTACTTC	NA	TRBV29-1	TRBJ2-7	TRBD1
CASSEAGVGYNEQFF	TGTGCCAGCAGTGAAGCGGGAGTGGGCTACAATGAGCAGTTCTTC	NA	TRBV2	TRBJ2-1	NA
CASSLTRGTEAFF	TGTGCCAGCTCACTTACTCGGGGGACTGAAGCTTTCTTT	NA	TRBV18	TRBJ1-1	NA
CASSLPWTSSYEQYF	TGTGCCAGCAGTTTACCCTGGACTAGCAGCTACGAGCAGTACTTC	NA	TRBV28	TRBJ2-7	TRBD2
CASSPGTRTGYGYTF	TGTGCCAGCTCACCGGGGACTCGTACGGGCTATGGCTACACCTTC	NA	TRBV18	TRBJ1-2	NA
CASSESGTGPPYEQYF	TGTGCCAGCAGTGAATCGGGAACAGGGCCCCCCTACGAGCAGTACTTC	NA	TRBV2	TRBJ2-7	NA
CASSLAPSQAYNEQFF	TGTGCCAGCAGCTTGGCTCCTAGCCAAGCGTACAATGAGCAGTTCTTC	NA	TRBV5-6	TRBJ2-1	NA